This TCR beta chain was observed in a study of cytomegalovirus exposure and HLA in healthy donors. Regarding the study as a whole: In an earlier analysis, productive rearrangement rates for most beta V segments clustered near 87% or 30%.

Primers: 60 Vbeta forward and 13 Jbeta reverse. The data were produced by immunoSEQ multiplex PCR, yet TCRdb's version contains in-frame clones alone and is incomplete. The sample carries about 210,000 clones, about 85% recorded once. CDR3 length equals 15 residues. The V gene end was trimmed by 4 bases and the J gene end by 0 bases; junction bases not matched to a gene: 5. CDR1 and CDR2 from the germline V gene are KGHSH and LQKENI. This clone has a single count. Its antigen is currently unknown. Material for sequencing was PBMCs. The clonotype was recovered from a boy between 2 and 10 years old in good health and CMV-seronegative. V usage is TRBV18 and J usage is TRBJ1-1; 7 nucleotides align to TRBD1. CDR3 bases: TGTGCCAGCTCACGTCGACAGGGAATGAACACTGAAGCTTTCTTT. Translated, it gives CASSRRQGMNTEAFF.